The sequence of this T cell receptor (beta chain) was determined in a study of T cells after somatic rescue of genetic block. Germline loops: CDR1 LNHDA, CDR2 SQIVND (reference sequence). The CDR3 is 15 residues long. The trim removed 3 bases at V and 3 bases at J, leaving 5 bases unmatched. Method: immunoSEQ multiplex PCR; TCRdb's copy keeps in-frame clones and lacks some. The sample shows roughly 51,000 clones, approximately 96% of them seen only once. The clonotype was recovered from a child under two years old. The chain is built from TRBV19 and TRBJ2-3, with 8 positions matching TRBD2. The specimen sequenced was peripheral blood mononuclear cells (PBMCs). This chain's CDR3 is CASSIPGLGTDTQYF. In nucleotides, the CDR3 is TGTGCCAGTAGTATCCCGGGACTAGGTACAGATACGCAGTATTTT. Using reference TRBV19 and TRBJ2-3 for the parts outside the CDR3, the full variable domain is DGGITQSPKYLFRKEGQNVTLSCEQNLNHDAMYWYRQDPGQGLRLIYYSQIVNDFQKGDIAEGYSVSREKKESFPLTVTSAQKNPTAFYLCASSIPGLGTDTQYFGPGTRLTVL.